Shown below are 18 T cell receptor beta chains from a single sample sequenced in a study of blood T cell repertoires in COVID-19. Profiling relied on immunoSEQ multiplex PCR, and the TCRdb table lists in-frame clones only, not all of them. The table records fewer than 300,000 clones, 85% of them present only once. The sample was peripheral blood. Receptors originate from a human donor in a cohort sampled during active COVID-19.

This clone was seen a single time. V is TRBV5-1 and J is TRBJ2-3, with D perhaps TRBD2 (6 bases). With 1 base removed from V and 3 bases from J, the gap between germline ends came to 15 bases. The CDR3 is made up of 16 amino acids. Per the germline V gene, CDR1 is SGHRS and CDR2 is YFSETQ. The CDR3 protein is CASSLNRESGTDTQYF. DNA of the CDR3: TGCGCCAGCAGCTTGAACCGGGAGTCAGGTACAGATACGCAGTATTTT.

The chain combines TRBV7-2 with TRBJ1-6, with 8 bases matching TRBD1. The CDR3 contains 16 residues. Germline trimming cut 5 bases from V and 8 bases from J; bases unmatched to any gene: 11. Per the germline V gene, CDR1 is SGHTA and CDR2 is FQGNSA. The CDR3 region is CASSIGQGRRDSPLHF. CDR3 sequence (DNA): TGTGCCAGCAGCATTGGACAGGGTAGGAGGGATTCACCCCTCCACTTT.

The rearrangement joins TRBV6-5 to TRBJ2-5; D uncertain. V was cut by 0 bases and J by 1 base, with 6 bases left in between. Germline lookup yields CDR1 MNHEY and CDR2 SVGAGI. This CDR3 region has 14 residues. DNA of the CDR3: TGTGCCAGCAGTTACTCACAGCTCCAAGAGACCCAGTACTTC. Its translation is CASSYSQLQETQYF.

This chain connects TRBV4-2 to TRBJ1-2, with 7 bases aligning to TRBD1. CDR3 size: 16 residues. Trimming at V came to 1 base and at J to 5 bases, leaving 10 bases not matched to a gene. Germline values: CDR1 LGHNA, CDR2 YNFKEQ. Here the CDR3 reads CASSQGIEDRPYGYTF. The CDR3 DNA is TGTGCCAGCAGCCAAGGCATAGAGGACAGGCCATATGGCTACACCTTC.

The rearrangement joins TRBV6-6 to TRBJ2-1; D not certain. V was shortened by 4 bases and J by 9 bases, with 10 bases between the two germline ends. Germline V lookup: CDR1 MNHNY, CDR2 SVGAGI (reference sequence). The CDR3 loop spans 12 amino acids. The CDR3 loop is CASSSETTEQFF. The DNA for the CDR3 is TGTGCCAGCAGTTCAGAGACAACTGAGCAGTTCTTC.

The chain joins TRBV6-5 to TRBJ2-6; unclear D gene. Germline loops: CDR1 MNHEY, CDR2 SVGAGI. There are 15 residues in the CDR3. The V and J ends lost 4 bases and 3 bases respectively, with 10 bases between them. The CDR3 DNA is TGTGCCAGCAGTTCTTACCGCGGTGGGGCCAACGTCCTGACTTTC. This translates into CASSSYRGGANVLTF.

The CDR3 DNA is TGTGCCAGCAGTGAAATGGGAGCGGGATCCACCGGGGAGCTGTTTTTT. Translation: CASSEMGAGSTGELFF. The chain has TRBV2 and TRBJ2-2; TRBD2 matches at 7 bases. CDR3 length: 16 amino acids. J lost 4 bases, V lost 2 bases, and 7 bases had no gene match. The germline V gene has CDR1 SNHLY and CDR2 FYNNEI.

The chain joins TRBV7-2 to TRBJ2-3, with 7 bases lining up with TRBD2. The CDR3 consists of 17 residues. The ends lost 0 bases at V and 2 bases at J; junction bases unmatched: 8. The germline CDR1 and CDR2 sequences are SGHTA and FQGNSA. The CDR3 region is CASSLALTSNPTDTQYF. Written as DNA, the CDR3 is TGTGCCAGCAGCTTAGCCCTGACTAGCAACCCCACAGATACGCAGTATTTT. The full variable domain, in which reference TRBV7-2 and TRBJ2-3 provide the parts outside the CDR3, is GAGVSQSPSNKVTEKGKDVELRCDPISGHTALYWYRQSLGQGLEFLIYFQGNSAPDKSGLPSDRFSAERTGGSVSTLTIQRTQQEDSAVYLCASSLALTSNPTDTQYFGPGTRLTVL.

This clone was seen only once. The V and J genes are TRBV3-1 (or the pseudogene TRBV3-2) and TRBJ2-5, with a tentative D call TRBD2 (6 bases). V was cut by 6 bases and J by 0 bases, with 17 bases left in between. In germline, CDR1 is LGHDT, CDR2 YNNKEL (reference sequence). The CDR3 is made up of 16 amino acids. CDR3 sequence (DNA): TGTGCCAGCAGTTATAGGGGTGGGGGGTACCAAGAGACCCAGTACTTC. Its protein product is CASSYRGGGYQETQYF.

The V gene is TRBV4-2, the J gene TRBJ2-3, with 8 bases aligning to TRBD2. Germline assignment: CDR1 LGHNA and CDR2 YNFKEQ. Trimming at V came to 1 base and at J to 2 bases, leaving 8 bases not matched to a gene. The CDR3 sequence is 17 residues long. CDR3 in amino acids: CASSQAPQRGSTDTQYF. Here the CDR3 DNA reads TGTGCCAGCAGCCAAGCGCCGCAGCGGGGGTCCACAGATACGCAGTATTTT.

This chain links TRBV2 with TRBJ1-6; D is unclear. Trimming took off 8 bases at V and 8 bases at J, with 7 bases between the two ends. The CDR3 length is 11 residues. Germline V CDR1 and CDR2: SNHLY, FYNNEI. The CDR3 is CASQIDSPLHF. CDR3 nucleotides: TGTGCCAGCCAAATTGATTCACCCCTCCACTTT.

V and J are TRBV7-9 and TRBJ2-5; a weak D match, TRBD1 (5 bases). CDR1 and CDR2 (germline): SEHNR, FQNEAQ (reference sequence). V lost 0 bases and J 2 bases, leaving 10 bases between the germline ends. The CDR3 runs 15 residues. The CDR3 sequence is CASSLAGARQETQYF. The CDR3 DNA reads TGTGCCAGCAGCTTAGCAGGGGCCCGACAAGAGACCCAGTACTTC.

The rearrangement links TRBV6-6 to TRBJ1-1, with D perhaps TRBD1 (5 bases). CDR3 length equals 13 residues. V gave up 6 bases and J gave up 1 base, with 9 bases separating them. Germline loops: CDR1 MNHNY, CDR2 SVGAGI (reference sequence). CDR3 bases: TGTGCCAGCAGGGGGCTAACGAACACTGAAGCTTTCTTT. This translates into CASRGLTNTEAFF.

CDR3: CASSWSTGINSPLHF. The CDR3 DNA reads TGTGCCAGCAGCTGGTCGACAGGGATTAATTCACCCCTCCACTTT. This chain connects TRBV7-9 to TRBJ1-6; 7 nucleotides match TRBD1. The CDR3 runs to 15 residues. Germline assignment: CDR1 SEHNR and CDR2 FQNEAQ (reference sequence). After removal of 4 bases from V and 6 bases from J, the junction contained 6 bases not matched to a gene.

This clone was recorded once. The chain is built from TRBV3-1 (or the pseudogene TRBV3-2) and TRBJ2-3, with 7 bases identical to TRBD2. The CDR3 is made up of 13 amino acids. Germline values: CDR1 LGHDT, CDR2 YNNKEL (reference sequence). V gave up 5 bases and J gave up 8 bases; unmatched junction bases: 7. CDR3: CASSFRTGGTQYF. CDR3 nucleotide sequence: TGTGCCAGCAGCTTCCGGACGGGGGGTACGCAGTATTTT.

The J gene is TRBJ1-2, the V gene TRBV11-2; D gene ambiguous. This CDR3 has 14 residues. Germline V gene data show CDR1 as SGHAT and CDR2 as FQNNGV. Trimming took 2 bases from V and 7 from J, leaving 14 bases between them. The CDR3 protein is CASSLTQARLGYTF. CDR3 nucleotide sequence: TGTGCCAGCAGCTTAACCCAAGCCAGGCTTGGCTACACCTTC.

The J gene is TRBJ1-6, the V gene TRBV11-3; no reliable D call. This CDR3 has 13 residues. Germline CDR1 SGHNT, CDR2 YENEEA. With 1 base removed from V and 8 bases from J, the gap between germline ends came to 6 bases. The CDR3 DNA sequence: TGTGCCAGCAGCTTAGGGCCGTATTCACCCCTCCACTTT. Translation: CASSLGPYSPLHF.

The chain combines TRBV24-1 with TRBJ2-2; D may be TRBD2 (6 bases). Per germline, CDR1 KGHDR and CDR2 SFDVKD. The CDR3 is 16 residues long. V lost 2 bases and J lost 2, with 11 bases in between. The CDR3 here is CATSDSRLGNTGELFF. The CDR3 region has the DNA TGTGCCACCAGTGATTCTAGACTAGGAAACACCGGGGAGCTGTTTTTT.